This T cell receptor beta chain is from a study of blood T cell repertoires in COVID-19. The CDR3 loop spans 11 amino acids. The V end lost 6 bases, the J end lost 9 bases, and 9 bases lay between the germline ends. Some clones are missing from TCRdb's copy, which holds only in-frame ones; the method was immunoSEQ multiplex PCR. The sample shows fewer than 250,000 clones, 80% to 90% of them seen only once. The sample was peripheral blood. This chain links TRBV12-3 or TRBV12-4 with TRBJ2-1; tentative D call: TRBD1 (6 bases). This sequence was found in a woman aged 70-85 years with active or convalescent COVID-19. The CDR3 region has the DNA TGTGCCAGCAGGAGAGGGGGTGAGCAGTTCTTC. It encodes CASRRGGEQFF.